The T cell receptor (beta chain) under discussion was sequenced for a study of shared clonotypes between healthy human individuals. The protocol was immunoSEQ multiplex PCR, while the TCRdb copy is restricted to in-frame clones and leaves out a portion. The sample lists some 2,000,000 clones; almost 96% were seen once. CDR1 SNHLY and CDR2 FYNNEI come from the germline V gene. J was trimmed by 6 bases and V by 1 base; bases with no gene match: 3. There are 13 residues in the CDR3. The source material was naive CD4+ T cells sorted from blood. The subset is: CD45RA+ positively selected. V is TRBV2 and J is TRBJ2-7; 7 bases map to TRBD2. The sequence came from a man aged 18 to 30 in good health. The CDR3 spells CASSEEASGEQYF. The CDR3 region has the DNA TGTGCCAGCAGTGAAGAGGCTAGCGGCGAGCAGTACTTC.